This T cell receptor beta chain was sequenced in a study of tumor and adjacent non-tumor tissue in lung cancer. The library came from three nested PCR rounds adapted from ARM-PCR protocols. A single record per CDR3 protein comes from TCRdb applying MiXCR to the multiplex PCR reads. The sample has 60,000 to 85,000 distinct CDR3 sequences; 76% are singletons. The study's findings and limits: Compared with tumor, normal lung showed significantly lower TCR diversity.

This sample's RNA came from whole unsorted tissue. This non-tumor lung sample came from over 3 cm beyond the tumor edge. This clonotype is a singleton in its sample. What it binds is not known. The germline gene is not matched at one end of the junction; a read error may be the cause. Germline V gene lookup returns CDR1 SQVTM and CDR2 ANQGSEA. This CDR3 has 16 residues. The J gene is TRBJ1-2, the V gene TRBV29-1; D call uncertain. The specimen sequenced was distant non-tumor lung tissue. The receptor's source is a man between 65 and 80 years old with non-small cell lung cancer. CDR3 residues: CNVVPFQFSGEDGYAF. As DNA, the CDR3 is TGCAACGTTGTCCCCTTTCAATTCTCGGGAGAAGATGGCTACGCCTTC.